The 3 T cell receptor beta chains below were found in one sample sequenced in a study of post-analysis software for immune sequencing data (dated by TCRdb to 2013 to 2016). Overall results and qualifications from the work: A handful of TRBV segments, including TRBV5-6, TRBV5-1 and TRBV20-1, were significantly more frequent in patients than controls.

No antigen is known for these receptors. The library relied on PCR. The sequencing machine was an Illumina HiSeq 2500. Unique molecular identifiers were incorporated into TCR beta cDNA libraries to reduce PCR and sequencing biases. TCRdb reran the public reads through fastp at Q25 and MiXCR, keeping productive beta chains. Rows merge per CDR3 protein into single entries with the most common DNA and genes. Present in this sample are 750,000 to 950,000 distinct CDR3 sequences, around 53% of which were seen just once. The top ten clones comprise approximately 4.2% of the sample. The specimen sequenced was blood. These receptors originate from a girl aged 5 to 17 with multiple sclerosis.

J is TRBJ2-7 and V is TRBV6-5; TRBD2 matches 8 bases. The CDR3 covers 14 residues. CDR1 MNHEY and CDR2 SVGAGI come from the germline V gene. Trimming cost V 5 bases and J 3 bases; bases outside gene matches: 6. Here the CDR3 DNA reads TGTGCCAGCAGTCCTGTAGCGGGGAACTACGAGCAGTACTTC. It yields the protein CASSPVAGNYEQYF.

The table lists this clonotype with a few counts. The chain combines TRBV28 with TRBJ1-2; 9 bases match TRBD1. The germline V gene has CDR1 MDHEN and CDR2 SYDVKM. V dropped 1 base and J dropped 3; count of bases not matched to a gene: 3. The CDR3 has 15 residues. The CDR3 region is CASSLSGQGDYGYTF. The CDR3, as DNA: TGTGCCAGCAGTTTATCGGGACAGGGTGACTATGGCTACACCTTC.

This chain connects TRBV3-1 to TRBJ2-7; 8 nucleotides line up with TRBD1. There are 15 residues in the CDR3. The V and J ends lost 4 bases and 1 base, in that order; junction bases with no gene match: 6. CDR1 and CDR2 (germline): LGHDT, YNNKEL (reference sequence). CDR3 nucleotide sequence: TGTGCCAGCAGCCGAGGACAGGGTTTGTCCTACGAGCAGTACTTC. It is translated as CASSRGQGLSYEQYF.